This T cell receptor beta chain was found in a study of T cells in Graves' hyperthyroidism and ophthalmopathy. Overall study: Peripheral blood draws took place at initial diagnosis, ahead of any treatment.

Study-wide results and caveats: Among clonotypes expanded in thyroid above 0.001, most were also found in blood.

A remark on this clonotype: As yet, its antigen is unknown.

Germline CDR1 is LNHDA and CDR2 is SQIVND (reference sequence). Trimming took 5 bases from V and 0 from J, leaving 10 bases between them. CDR3 length equals 14 residues. RNA transcripts served as the template for amplifying TCR beta CDR3 regions. The primer set for the first-round RT-PCR of the TCR CDR3 was HTBI. TCRdb independently ran MiXCR on the multiplex PCR reads; one entry per CDR3 protein. The data contain 600,000 to 800,000 distinct CDR3 sequences, approximately 40% of them singletons. This sample holds PBMCs from approximately 10 ml fresh peripheral blood. This receptor was obtained from a woman between 40 and 55 years old with Graves' hyperthyroidism. The chain carries TRBV19 and TRBJ2-5; possible D gene TRBD1, 5 bases. The sample was blood. This CDR3 is CASSPDSYQETQYF. CDR3 DNA sequence: TGTGCCAGTAGTCCCGACAGCTACCAAGAGACCCAGTACTTC. Filled out from reference TRBV19 and TRBJ2-5, the complete variable domain reads DGGITQSPKYLFRKEGQNVTLSCEQNLNHDAMYWYRQDPGQGLRLIYYSQIVNDFQKGDIAEGYSVSREKKESFPLTVTSAQKNPTAFYLCASSPDSYQETQYFGPGTRLLVL.